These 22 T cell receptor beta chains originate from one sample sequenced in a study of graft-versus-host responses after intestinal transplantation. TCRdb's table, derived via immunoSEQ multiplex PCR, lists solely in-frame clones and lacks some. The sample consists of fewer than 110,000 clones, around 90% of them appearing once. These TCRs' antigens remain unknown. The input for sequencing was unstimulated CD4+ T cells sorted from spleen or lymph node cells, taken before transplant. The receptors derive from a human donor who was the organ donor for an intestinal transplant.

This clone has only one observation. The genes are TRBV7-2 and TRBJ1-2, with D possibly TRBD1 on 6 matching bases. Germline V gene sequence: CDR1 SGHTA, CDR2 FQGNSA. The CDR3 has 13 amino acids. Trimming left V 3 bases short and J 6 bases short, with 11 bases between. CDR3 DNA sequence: TGTGCCAGCAGCTTCATGGGGGCCGATGGCTACACCTTC. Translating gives CASSFMGADGYTF.

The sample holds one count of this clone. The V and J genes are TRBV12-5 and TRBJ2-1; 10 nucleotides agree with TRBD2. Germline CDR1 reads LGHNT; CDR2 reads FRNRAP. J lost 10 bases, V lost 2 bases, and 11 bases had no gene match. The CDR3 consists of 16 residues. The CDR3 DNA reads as TGTGCTAGTGGTTTGTTTAGGACTAGCGGTATGGGGGAGCAGTTCTTC. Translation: CASGLFRTSGMGEQFF.

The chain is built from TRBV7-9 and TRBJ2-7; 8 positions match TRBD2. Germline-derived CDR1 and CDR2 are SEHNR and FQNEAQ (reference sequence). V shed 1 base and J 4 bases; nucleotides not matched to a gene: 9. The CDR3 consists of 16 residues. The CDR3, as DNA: TGTGCCAGCAGCTTAGATCTAGCGGGTCAGTTTTACGAGCAGTACTTC. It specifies CASSLDLAGQFYEQYF.

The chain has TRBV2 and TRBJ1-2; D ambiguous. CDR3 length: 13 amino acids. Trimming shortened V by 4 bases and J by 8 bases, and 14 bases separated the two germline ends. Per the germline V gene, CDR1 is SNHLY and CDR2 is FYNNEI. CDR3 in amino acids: CASSVEGPVGYTF. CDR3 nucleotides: TGTGCCAGCAGTGTTGAAGGGCCAGTAGGCTACACCTTC.

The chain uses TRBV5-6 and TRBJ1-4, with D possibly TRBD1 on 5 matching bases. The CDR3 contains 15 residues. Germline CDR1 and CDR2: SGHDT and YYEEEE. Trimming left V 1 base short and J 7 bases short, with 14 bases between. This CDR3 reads CASSLSGREREKLFF. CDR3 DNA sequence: TGTGCCAGCAGCTTGTCGGGCAGGGAGCGTGAAAAACTGTTTTTT.

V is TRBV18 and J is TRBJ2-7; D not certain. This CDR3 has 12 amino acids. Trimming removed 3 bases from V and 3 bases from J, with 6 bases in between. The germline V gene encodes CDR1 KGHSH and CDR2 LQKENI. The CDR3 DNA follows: TGTGCCAGCTCACCCGAACACTACGAGCAGTACTTC. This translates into CASSPEHYEQYF.

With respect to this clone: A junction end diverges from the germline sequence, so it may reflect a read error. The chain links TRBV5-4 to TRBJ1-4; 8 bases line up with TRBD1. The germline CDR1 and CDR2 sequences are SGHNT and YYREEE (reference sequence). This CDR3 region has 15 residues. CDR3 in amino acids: CASSLGDRTNEKLFF. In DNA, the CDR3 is TGTGCCAGCAGTTTGGGGGACAGGACTAATGAAAAACTGTTTTTT.

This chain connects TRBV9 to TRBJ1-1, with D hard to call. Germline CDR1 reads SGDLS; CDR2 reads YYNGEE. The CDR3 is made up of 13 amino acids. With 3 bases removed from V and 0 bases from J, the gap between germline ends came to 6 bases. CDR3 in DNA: TGTGCCAGCAGCGCCCGCGTGAACACTGAAGCTTTCTTT. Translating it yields CASSARVNTEAFF.

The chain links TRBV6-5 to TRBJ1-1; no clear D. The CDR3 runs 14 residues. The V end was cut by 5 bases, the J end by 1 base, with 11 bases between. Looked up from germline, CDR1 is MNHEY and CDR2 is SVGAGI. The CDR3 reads CASSTRTGNTEAFF. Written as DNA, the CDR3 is TGTGCCAGCAGTACTCGGACGGGGAACACTGAAGCTTTCTTT.

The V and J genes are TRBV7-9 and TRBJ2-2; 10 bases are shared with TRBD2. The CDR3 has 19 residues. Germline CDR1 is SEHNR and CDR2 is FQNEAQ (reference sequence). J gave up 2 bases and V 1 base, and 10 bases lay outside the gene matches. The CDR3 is CASSLVWASGGRNTGELFF. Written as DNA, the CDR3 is TGTGCCAGCAGCTTAGTTTGGGCTAGCGGGGGCCGAAACACCGGGGAGCTGTTTTTT.

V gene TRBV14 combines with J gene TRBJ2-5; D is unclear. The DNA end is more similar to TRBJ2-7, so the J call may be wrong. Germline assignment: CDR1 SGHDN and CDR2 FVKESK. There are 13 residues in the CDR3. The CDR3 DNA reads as TGTGCCAGCAGCCAACGCCGTCCTGACGAGCAGTACTTC. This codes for CASSQRRPDEQYF.

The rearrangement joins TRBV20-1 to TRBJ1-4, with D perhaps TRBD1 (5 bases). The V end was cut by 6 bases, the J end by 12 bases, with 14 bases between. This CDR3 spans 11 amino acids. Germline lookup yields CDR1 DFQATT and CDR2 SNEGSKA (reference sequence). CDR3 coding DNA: TGCAGTGCCGAGGGGTCCCTAGAACTGTTTTTT. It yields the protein CSAEGSLELFF.

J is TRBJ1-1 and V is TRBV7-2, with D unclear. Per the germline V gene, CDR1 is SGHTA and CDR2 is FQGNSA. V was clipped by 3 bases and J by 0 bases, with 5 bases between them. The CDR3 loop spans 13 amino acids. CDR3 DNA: TGTGCCAGCAGCTTGACCATGAACACTGAAGCTTTCTTT. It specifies CASSLTMNTEAFF. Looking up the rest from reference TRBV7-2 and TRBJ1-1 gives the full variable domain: GAGVSQSPSNKVTEKGKDVELRCDPISGHTALYWYRQSLGQGLEFLIYFQGNSAPDKSGLPSDRFSAERTGGSVSTLTIQRTQQEDSAVYLCASSLTMNTEAFFGQGTRLTVV.

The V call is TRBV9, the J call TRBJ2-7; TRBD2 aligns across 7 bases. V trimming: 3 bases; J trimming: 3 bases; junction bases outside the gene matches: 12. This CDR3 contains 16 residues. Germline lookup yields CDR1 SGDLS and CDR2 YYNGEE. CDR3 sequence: CASSGSGGRGFYEQYF. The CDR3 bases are TGTGCCAGCAGCGGGTCTGGCGGGAGAGGTTTCTACGAGCAGTACTTC.

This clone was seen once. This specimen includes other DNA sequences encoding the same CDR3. The CDR3 nucleotides read TGTGCCAGCAGTGAACAGGGGAGTGGAAACACCATATATTTT. Amino acids: CASSEQGSGNTIYF. The V call is TRBV6-1, the J call TRBJ1-3; the D gene is possibly TRBD1 (6 bases). Germline CDR1 MNHNS, CDR2 SASEGT. Trimming removed 2 bases at V and 3 bases at J, with 8 bases between. The CDR3 extends over 14 amino acids.

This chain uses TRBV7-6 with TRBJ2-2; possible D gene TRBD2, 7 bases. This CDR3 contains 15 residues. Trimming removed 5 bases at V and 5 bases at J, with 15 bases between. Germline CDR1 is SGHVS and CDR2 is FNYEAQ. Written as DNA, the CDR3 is TGTGCCAGCAGCCTTAGGACAGCGGGGACCGGGGAGCTGTTTTTT. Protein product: CASSLRTAGTGELFF. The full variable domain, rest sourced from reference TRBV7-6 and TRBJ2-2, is GAGVSQSPRYKVTKRGQDVALRCDPISGHVSLYWYRQALGQGPEFLTYFNYEAQQDKSGLPNDRFSAERPEGSISTLTIQRTEQRDSAMYRCASSLRTAGTGELFFGEGSRLTVL.

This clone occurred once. This CDR3 is CASSLTGGSSGNTIYF. CDR3 nucleotides: TGTGCCAGCAGCCTGACAGGGGGCAGCTCTGGAAACACCATATATTTT. The V and J genes are TRBV7-6 and TRBJ1-3; 10 nucleotides line up with TRBD1. The CDR3 spans 16 residues. CDR1 is SGHVS, CDR2 FNYEAQ, per germline. The V and J ends lost 5 bases and 0 bases, in that order; junction bases with no gene match: 4. Together with reference TRBV7-6 and TRBJ1-3, the CDR3 gives the full variable domain: GAGVSQSPRYKVTKRGQDVALRCDPISGHVSLYWYRQALGQGPEFLTYFNYEAQQDKSGLPNDRFSAERPEGSISTLTIQRTEQRDSAMYRCASSLTGGSSGNTIYFGEGSWLTVV.

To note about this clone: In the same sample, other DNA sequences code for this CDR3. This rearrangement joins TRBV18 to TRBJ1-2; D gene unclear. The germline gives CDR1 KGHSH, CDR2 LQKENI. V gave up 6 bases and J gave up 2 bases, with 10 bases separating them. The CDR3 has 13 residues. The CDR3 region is CASSPPGNYGYTF. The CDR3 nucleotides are TGTGCCAGCTCCCCTCCGGGGAACTATGGCTACACCTTC. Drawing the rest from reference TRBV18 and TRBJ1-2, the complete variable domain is NAGVMQNPRHLVRRRGQEARLRCSPMKGHSHVYWYRQLPEEGLKFMVYLQKENIIDESGMPKERFSAEFPKEGPSILRIQQVVRGDSAAYFCASSPPGNYGYTFGSGTRLTVV.

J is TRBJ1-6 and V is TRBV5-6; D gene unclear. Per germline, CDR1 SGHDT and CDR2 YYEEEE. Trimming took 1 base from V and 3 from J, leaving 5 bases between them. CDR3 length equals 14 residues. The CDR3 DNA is TGTGCCAGCAGCTTGTCCCTCTATAATTCACCCCTCCACTTT. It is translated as CASSLSLYNSPLHF.

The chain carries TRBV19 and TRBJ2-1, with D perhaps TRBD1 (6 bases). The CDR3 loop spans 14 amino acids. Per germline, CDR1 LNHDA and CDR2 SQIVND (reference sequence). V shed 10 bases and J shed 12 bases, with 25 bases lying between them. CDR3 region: CATSLEAGVWGQFF. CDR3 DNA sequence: TGTGCCACATCCTTAGAGGCAGGGGTCTGGGGGCAGTTCTTC.

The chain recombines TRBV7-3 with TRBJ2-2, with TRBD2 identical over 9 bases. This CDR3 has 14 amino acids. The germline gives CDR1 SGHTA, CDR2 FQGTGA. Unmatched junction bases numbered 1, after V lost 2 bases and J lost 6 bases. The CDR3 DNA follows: TGTGCCAGCAGCTTAGCGGGAGGGGCCGGGGAGCTGTTTTTT. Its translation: CASSLAGGAGELFF.

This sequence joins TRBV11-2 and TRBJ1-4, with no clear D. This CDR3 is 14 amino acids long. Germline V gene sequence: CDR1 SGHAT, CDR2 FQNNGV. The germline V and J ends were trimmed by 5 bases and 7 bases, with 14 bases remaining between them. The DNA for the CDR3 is TGTGCCAGCAGCCGGCCGGGATTACTTGAAAAACTGTTTTTT. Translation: CASSRPGLLEKLFF.